The following is a T cell receptor beta chain sequence with its context. This entry is derived from a study of shared T cell receptors in the human thymus. Produced via immunoSEQ multiplex PCR; TCRdb's table is partial and in-frame only. The sample holds approximately 660,000 clones, roughly 88% seen once. Per the germline V gene, CDR1 is MGHRA and CDR2 is YSYEKL. J gave up 3 bases and V 0 bases, and 4 bases lay outside the gene matches. The CDR3 length is 17 residues. These same data were also listed under a study on human thymus T cells. From that paper: Donors were healthy Finnish infants having corrective surgery for congenital heart defects.

This sequence joins TRBV4-1 and TRBJ2-7; 14 bases align to TRBD2. This receptor was identified in a boy less than two years old with a congenital heart defect. Sequencing was carried out using thymocytes. CDR3 nucleotide sequence: TGCGCCAGCAGCCAAGAAAGACTAGCGGGAGGGAACTACGAGCAGTACTTC. Residues: CASSQERLAGGNYEQYF.